The subject of this entry is one TCR beta chain. The CDR3 sequence is 16 residues long. Germline CDR1 and CDR2: LNHDA and SQIVND (reference sequence). J was trimmed by 3 bases and V by 5 bases; bases with no gene match: 8. Amplification yielded TCR beta CDR3 regions, with RNA transcripts as the source. With the HTBI primer set, the TCR CDR3 went through a first round of RT-PCR. TCRdb called the multiplex PCR reads again in MiXCR, with one record for every CDR3 protein. The sample shows 300,000 to 400,000 distinct CDR3 sequences, around 14% of them seen only once. The entry originates in a study of T cells in Graves' hyperthyroidism and ophthalmopathy. An absence of ophthalmopathy progression within 18 months meant stable Graves' hyperthyroidism. Exclusion followed for patients with uncontrolled infection, other autoimmune disease, pregnancy or lactation. In making diagnoses, clinical symptoms, serum thyroxine and TRAb, thyroid ultrasound and orbital computed tomography were all used. The PBMCs were sourced from fresh peripheral blood (10 ml).

The sequencing sample was made of blood. The chain joins TRBV19 to TRBJ2-1, with 9 bases that match TRBD2. The source of this sequence is a woman in her sixties with Graves' hyperthyroidism. CDR3 protein: CASSGRAGGNYNEQFF. DNA of the CDR3: TGTGCCAGTAGTGGAAGGGCGGGAGGGAACTACAATGAGCAGTTCTTC.